This TCR beta chain is drawn from a study of blood T cell repertoires in COVID-19. Looking at the study overall: Sites across the United States, Italy and Spain contributed samples from acute and convalescent COVID-19. From T cells, B-cell-depleted T cells, or PBMCs came the material, which was cDNA or gDNA.

Authors' analysis steps: Scientists estimated how many nucleated cells there were by amplifying reference gene primers. TCRdb's table, derived via immunoSEQ multiplex PCR, lists solely in-frame clones and lacks some. V, J and clone size derive from that table, while D and trimming were established from the DNA sequence. Among under 200,000 clones, roughly 91% were seen once, and the ten largest hold roughly 5.6%. This CDR3 contains 15 residues. Trimming removed 3 bases from V and 4 bases from J, with 13 bases in between. In germline, CDR1 is SGHNT, CDR2 YENEEA. J is TRBJ1-3 and V is TRBV11-3; unclear D gene. Sequencing used peripheral blood. The receptor was derived from a man aged 40-49 years with active or convalescent COVID-19. The CDR3 sequence is CASSLEGLSGNTIYF. Written as DNA, the CDR3 is TGTGCCAGCAGCTTGGAGGGTTTGAGCGGAAACACCATATATTTT.